The present entry profiles one TCR beta chain with its context. Its antigen is currently unknown. Germline assignment: CDR1 MNHEY and CDR2 SMNVEV (reference sequence). The CDR3 spans 14 residues. V was clipped by 4 bases and J by 4 bases, with 13 bases between them. The sample is drawn from a study of T cell responses to AZD1222 COVID-19 vaccine. Study-level background: Analyses pooled second doses at about 4 or about 12 weeks. Study-wide findings and caveats: Donors were largely white British and mainly female; clonal diversity was possibly underestimated.

The repertoire was sequenced with immunoSEQ multiplex PCR; TCRdb's copy has only in-frame clones and lacks some. The sample has 150,000 or so clones, around 90% seen once. The TCR was taken from an adult in good health. V is TRBV27 and J is TRBJ1-1; no clear D gene. Here the sequenced sample was peripheral blood, taken on day 0 of AZD1222 vaccination. The CDR3 DNA is TGTGCCAGCAGTTCTCTGGGTGGGAGCACTGAAGCTTTCTTT. Encoded protein: CASSSLGGSTEAFF.